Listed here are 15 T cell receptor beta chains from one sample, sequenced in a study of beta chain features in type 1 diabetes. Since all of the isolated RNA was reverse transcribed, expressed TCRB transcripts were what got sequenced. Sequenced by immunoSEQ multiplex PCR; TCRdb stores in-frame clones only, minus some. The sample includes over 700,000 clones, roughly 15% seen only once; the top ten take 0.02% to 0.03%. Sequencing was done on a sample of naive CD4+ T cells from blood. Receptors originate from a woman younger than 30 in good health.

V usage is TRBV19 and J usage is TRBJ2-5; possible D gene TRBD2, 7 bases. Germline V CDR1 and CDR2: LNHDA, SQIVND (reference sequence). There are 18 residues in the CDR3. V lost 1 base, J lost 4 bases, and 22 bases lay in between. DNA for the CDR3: TGTGCCAGTAGTATAGCAGCAGGGGCGAGACTAGCACGAGAGACCCAGTACTTC. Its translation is CASSIAAGARLARETQYF.

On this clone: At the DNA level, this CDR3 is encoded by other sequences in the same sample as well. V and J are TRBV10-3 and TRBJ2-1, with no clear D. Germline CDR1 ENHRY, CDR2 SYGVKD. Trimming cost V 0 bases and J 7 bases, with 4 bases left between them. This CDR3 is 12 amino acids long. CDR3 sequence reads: CAISESGNEQFF. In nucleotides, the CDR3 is TGTGCCATCAGTGAGTCCGGGAATGAGCAGTTCTTC.

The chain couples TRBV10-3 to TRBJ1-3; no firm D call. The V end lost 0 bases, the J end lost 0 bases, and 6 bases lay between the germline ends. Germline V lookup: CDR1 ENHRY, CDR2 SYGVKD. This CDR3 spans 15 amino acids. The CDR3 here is CAISESNVSGNTIYF. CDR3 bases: TGTGCCATCAGTGAGTCGAACGTCTCTGGAAACACCATATATTTT.

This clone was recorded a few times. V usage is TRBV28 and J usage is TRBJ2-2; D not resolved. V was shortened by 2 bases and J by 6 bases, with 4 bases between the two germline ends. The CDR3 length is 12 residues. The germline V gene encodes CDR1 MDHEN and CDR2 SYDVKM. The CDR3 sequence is CASSLQAGELFF. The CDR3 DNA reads TGTGCCAGCAGTTTACAGGCCGGGGAGCTGTTTTTT.

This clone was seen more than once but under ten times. The CDR3 DNA reads as TGTGCCAGCAGTTCATTGTCCGGAGTCAATGAGCAGTTCTTC. This encodes CASSSLSGVNEQFF. The chain uses TRBV28 and TRBJ2-1; the D is unclear. CDR1 and CDR2 (germline): MDHEN, SYDVKM. The CDR3 covers 14 residues. The V end lost 4 bases, the J end lost 6 bases, and 13 bases lay between the germline ends.

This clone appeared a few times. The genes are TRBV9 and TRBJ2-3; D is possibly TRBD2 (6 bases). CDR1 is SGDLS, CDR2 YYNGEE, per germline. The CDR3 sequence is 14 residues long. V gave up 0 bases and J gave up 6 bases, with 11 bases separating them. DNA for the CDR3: TGTGCCAGCAGCGTAGGTGTGGGAGGCGATACGCAGTATTTT. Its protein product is CASSVGVGGDTQYF. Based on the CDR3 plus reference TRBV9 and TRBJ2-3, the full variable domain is DSGVTQTPKHLITATGQRVTLRCSPRSGDLSVYWYQQSLDQGLQFLIQYYNGEERAKGNILERFSAQQFPDLHSELNLSSLELGDSALYFCASSVGVGGDTQYFGPGTRLTVL.

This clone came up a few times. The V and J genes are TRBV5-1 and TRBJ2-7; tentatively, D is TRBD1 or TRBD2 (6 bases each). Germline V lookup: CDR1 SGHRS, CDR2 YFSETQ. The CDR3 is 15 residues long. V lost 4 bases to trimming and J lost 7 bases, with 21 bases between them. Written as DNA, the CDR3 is TGCGCCAGCAGCGGAGGGACAAGCCCCCGGAGGGAGCAGTACTTC. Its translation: CASSGGTSPRREQYF.

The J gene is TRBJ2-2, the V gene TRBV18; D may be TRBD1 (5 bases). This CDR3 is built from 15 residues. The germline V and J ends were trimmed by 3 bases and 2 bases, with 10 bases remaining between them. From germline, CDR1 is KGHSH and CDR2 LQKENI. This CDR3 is CASSPRQPNTGELFF. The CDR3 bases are TGTGCCAGCTCACCCCGACAGCCAAACACCGGGGAGCTGTTTTTT. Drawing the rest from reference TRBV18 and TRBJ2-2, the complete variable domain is NAGVMQNPRHLVRRRGQEARLRCSPMKGHSHVYWYRQLPEEGLKFMVYLQKENIIDESGMPKERFSAEFPKEGPSILRIQQVVRGDSAAYFCASSPRQPNTGELFFGEGSRLTVL.

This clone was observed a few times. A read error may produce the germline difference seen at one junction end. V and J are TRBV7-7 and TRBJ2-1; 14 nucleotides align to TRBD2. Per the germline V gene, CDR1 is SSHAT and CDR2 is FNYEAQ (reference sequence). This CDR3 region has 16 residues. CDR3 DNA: TGTGCTAGCAGCTTAGGGACTAGCGGGAGTCTCGATGAGCAGTTCTTC. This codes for CASSLGTSGSLDEQFF.

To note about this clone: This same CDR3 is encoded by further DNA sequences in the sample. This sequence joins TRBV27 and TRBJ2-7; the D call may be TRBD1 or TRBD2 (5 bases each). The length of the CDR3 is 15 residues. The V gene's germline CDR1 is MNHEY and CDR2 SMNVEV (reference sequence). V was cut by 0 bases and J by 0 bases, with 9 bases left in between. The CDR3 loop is CASSLSSGSSYEQYF. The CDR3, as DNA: TGTGCCAGCAGTTTATCTTCAGGGAGCTCCTACGAGCAGTACTTC.

This chain's CDR3 is CASSPTGSATEAFF. CDR3 nucleotide sequence: TGTGCCAGCAGCCCAACAGGGTCTGCCACTGAAGCTTTCTTT. This chain uses TRBV7-3 with TRBJ1-1; tentatively, D is TRBD1 (6 bases). V lost 5 bases to trimming and J lost 4 bases, with 14 bases between them. This CDR3 has 14 residues. Germline CDR1 is SGHTA and CDR2 is FQGTGA.

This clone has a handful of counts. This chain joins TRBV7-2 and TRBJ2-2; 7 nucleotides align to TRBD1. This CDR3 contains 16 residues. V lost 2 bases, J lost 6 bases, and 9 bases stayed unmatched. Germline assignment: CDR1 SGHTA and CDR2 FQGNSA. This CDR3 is CASSLHRGRGPGELFF. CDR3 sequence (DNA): TGTGCCAGCAGCTTACACAGGGGAAGGGGCCCCGGGGAGCTGTTTTTT. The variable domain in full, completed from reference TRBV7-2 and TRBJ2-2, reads GAGVSQSPSNKVTEKGKDVELRCDPISGHTALYWYRQSLGQGLEFLIYFQGNSAPDKSGLPSDRFSAERTGGSVSTLTIQRTQQEDSAVYLCASSLHRGRGPGELFFGEGSRLTVL.

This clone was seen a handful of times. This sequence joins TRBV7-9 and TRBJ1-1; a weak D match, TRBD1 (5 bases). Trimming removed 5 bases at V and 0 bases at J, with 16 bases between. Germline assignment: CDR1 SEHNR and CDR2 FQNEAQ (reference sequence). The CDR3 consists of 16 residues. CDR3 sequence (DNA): TGTGCCAGCAGCCCTGAACGGTGGGGACTGAACACTGAAGCTTTCTTT. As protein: CASSPERWGLNTEAFF.

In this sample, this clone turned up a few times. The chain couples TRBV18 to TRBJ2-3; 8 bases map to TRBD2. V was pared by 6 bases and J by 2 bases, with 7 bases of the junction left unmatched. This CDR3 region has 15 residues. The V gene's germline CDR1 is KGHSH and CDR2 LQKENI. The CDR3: CASSRGLGPTDTQYF. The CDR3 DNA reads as TGTGCCAGCTCGCGGGGACTAGGCCCCACAGATACGCAGTATTTT. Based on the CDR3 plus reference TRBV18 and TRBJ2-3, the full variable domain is NAGVMQNPRHLVRRRGQEARLRCSPMKGHSHVYWYRQLPEEGLKFMVYLQKENIIDESGMPKERFSAEFPKEGPSILRIQQVVRGDSAAYFCASSRGLGPTDTQYFGPGTRLTVL.

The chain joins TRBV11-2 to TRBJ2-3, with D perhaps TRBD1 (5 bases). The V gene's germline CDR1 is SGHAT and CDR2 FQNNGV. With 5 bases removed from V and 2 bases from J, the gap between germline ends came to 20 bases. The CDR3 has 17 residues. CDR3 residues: CASSRILGDPNTDTQYF. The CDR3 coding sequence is TGTGCCAGCAGCCGTATCCTAGGGGATCCTAACACAGATACGCAGTATTTT. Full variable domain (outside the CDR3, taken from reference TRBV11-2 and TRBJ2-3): EAGVAQSPRYKIIEKRQSVAFWCNPISGHATLYWYQQILGQGPKLLIQFQNNGVVDDSQLPKDRFSAERLKGVDSTLKIQPAKLEDSAVYLCASSRILGDPNTDTQYFGPGTRLTVL.